This entry features one TCR beta chain sequence. CDR1 MRHNA and CDR2 SNTAGT come from the germline V gene. The V end lost 3 bases, the J end lost 6 bases, and 10 bases lay between the germline ends. There are 13 residues in the CDR3. The data were obtained in a study of T cells in tumors after PD-1 blockade. This table comes from immunoSEQ multiplex PCR, and its TCRdb copy is limited to in-frame clones, with some not included. The sample has roughly 15,000 clones, 82% seen once. This TCR was recovered from a human donor with basal cell carcinoma. The specimen was PBMCs, collected after anti-PD-1 treatment. This chain links TRBV6-4 with TRBJ2-3; the D is unclear. The CDR3 region has the DNA TGTGCCAGCAGTGAGGAAATGATGGATACGCAGTATTTT. As protein: CASSEEMMDTQYF.